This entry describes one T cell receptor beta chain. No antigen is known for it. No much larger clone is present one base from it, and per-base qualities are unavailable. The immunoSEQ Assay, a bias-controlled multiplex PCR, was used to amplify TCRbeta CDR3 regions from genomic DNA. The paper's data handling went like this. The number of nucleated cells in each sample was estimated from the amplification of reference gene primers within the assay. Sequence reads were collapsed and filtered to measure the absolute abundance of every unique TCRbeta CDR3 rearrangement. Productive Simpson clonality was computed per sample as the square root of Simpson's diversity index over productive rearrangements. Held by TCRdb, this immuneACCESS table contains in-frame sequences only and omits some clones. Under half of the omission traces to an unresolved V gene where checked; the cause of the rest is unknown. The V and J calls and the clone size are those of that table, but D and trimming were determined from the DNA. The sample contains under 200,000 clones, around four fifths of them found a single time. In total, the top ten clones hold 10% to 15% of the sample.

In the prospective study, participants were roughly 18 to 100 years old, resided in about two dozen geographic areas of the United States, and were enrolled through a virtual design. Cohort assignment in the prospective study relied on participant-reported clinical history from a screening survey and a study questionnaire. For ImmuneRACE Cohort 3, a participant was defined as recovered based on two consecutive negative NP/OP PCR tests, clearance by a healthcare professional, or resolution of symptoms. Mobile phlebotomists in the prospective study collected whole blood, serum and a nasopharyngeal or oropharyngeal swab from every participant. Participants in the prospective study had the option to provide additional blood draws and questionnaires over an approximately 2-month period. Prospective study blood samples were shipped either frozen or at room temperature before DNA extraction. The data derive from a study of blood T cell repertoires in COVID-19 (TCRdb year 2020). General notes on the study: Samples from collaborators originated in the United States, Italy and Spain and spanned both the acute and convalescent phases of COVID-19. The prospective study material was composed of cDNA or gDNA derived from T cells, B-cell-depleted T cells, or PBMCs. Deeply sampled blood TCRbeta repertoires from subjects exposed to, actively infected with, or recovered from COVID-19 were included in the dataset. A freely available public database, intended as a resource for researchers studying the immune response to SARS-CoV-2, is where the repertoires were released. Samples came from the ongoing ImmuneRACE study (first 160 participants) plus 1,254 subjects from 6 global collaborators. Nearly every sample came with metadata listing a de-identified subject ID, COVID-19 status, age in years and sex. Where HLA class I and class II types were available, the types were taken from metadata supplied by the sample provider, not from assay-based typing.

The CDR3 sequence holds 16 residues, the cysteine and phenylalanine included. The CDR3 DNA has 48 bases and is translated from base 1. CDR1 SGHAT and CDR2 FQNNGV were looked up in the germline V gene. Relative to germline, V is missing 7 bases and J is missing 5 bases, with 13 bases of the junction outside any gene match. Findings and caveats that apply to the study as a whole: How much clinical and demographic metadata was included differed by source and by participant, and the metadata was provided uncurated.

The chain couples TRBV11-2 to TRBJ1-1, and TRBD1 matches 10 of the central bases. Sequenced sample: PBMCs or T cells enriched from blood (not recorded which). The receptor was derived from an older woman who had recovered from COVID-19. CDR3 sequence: CASKRQGASGGTEAFF. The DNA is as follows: TGTGCCAGCAAAAGACAGGGGGCGAGCGGTGGTACTGAAGCTTTCTTT.